The next 12 T cell receptor beta chains were all read from a single sample in a study of long-term antiretroviral therapy in people with HIV (dated by TCRdb to 2021 to 2024). The immunoSEQ hsTCRB v3.0 assay was used at survey level resolution for TRB variable region sequencing. The source is immuneACCESS, and TCRdb retained only in-frame sequences with V and J called. Part of the clones is not carried over; for the studies checked, unresolved V genes explain less than half of this, and the remainder is unexplained. Present in this sample are about 21,000 clones, approximately 86% of which were seen just once. The ten largest make up roughly 8.1% of the sample. The sequences come from unsorted PBMCs, collected at the start of antiretroviral therapy. The origin of the receptors is a man aged 50 to 59 with HIV.

The rearrangement links TRBV25-1 to TRBJ2-5; 8 bases agree with TRBD1. The V gene end was trimmed by 1 base and the J gene end by 4 bases; junction bases not matched to a gene: 11. This CDR3 is 17 amino acids long. CDR1 MGHDK and CDR2 SYGVNS come from the germline V gene. Written as DNA, the CDR3 is TGTGCCAGCAGTGAATTTGTGGGACAGGTGGGGCGAGAGACCCAGTACTTC. It translates to CASSEFVGQVGRETQYF.

The chain uses TRBV19 and TRBJ2-3; 8 nucleotides line up with TRBD2. V was clipped by 1 base and J by 1 base; unmatched bases: 1. CDR1 is LNHDA, CDR2 SQIVND, per germline (reference sequence). The CDR3 length is 15 residues. CDR3 sequence reads: CASSIGAGGTDTQYF. DNA of the CDR3: TGTGCCAGTAGTATAGGAGCGGGGGGCACAGATACGCAGTATTTT.

CDR3 amino acids: CASSLGGNTEAFF. The CDR3 nucleotides are TGTGCCAGCAGTTTAGGGGGGAACACTGAAGCTTTCTTT. This chain links TRBV6-5 with TRBJ1-1, with a tentative D call TRBD1 (6 bases). The length of the CDR3 is 13 residues. Per germline, CDR1 MNHEY and CDR2 SVGAGI. V lost 4 bases and J 1 base, leaving 7 bases between the germline ends.

V gene TRBV28 combines with J gene TRBJ1-5, with D possibly matching TRBD1 (5 bases). The CDR3 has 15 residues. V dropped 5 bases and J dropped 9 bases, with 20 bases sitting between them. Per germline, CDR1 MDHEN and CDR2 SYDVKM. The CDR3 loop is CASSIFRDGNSPQHF. CDR3 DNA: TGTGCCAGCAGTATCTTCCGGGACGGCAATTCGCCCCAGCATTTT. The whole variable domain, filled in from reference TRBV28 and TRBJ1-5, reads DVKVTQSSRYLVKRTGEKVFLECVQDMDHENMFWYRQDPGLGLRLIYFSYDVKMKEKGDIPEGYSVSREKKERFSLILESASTNQTSMYLCASSIFRDGNSPQHFGDGTRLSIL.

The V call is TRBV2, the J call TRBJ1-1; D uncertain. The CDR3 length is 13 residues. The germline V gene encodes CDR1 SNHLY and CDR2 FYNNEI. Trimming stripped 5 bases from V and 8 bases from J, with 15 bases between. CDR3 in amino acids: CASSRAPGKEAFF. DNA for the CDR3: TGTGCCAGCAGTCGGGCCCCGGGGAAAGAAGCTTTCTTT. The whole variable domain, filled in from reference TRBV2 and TRBJ1-1, reads EPEVTQTPSHQVTQMGQEVILRCVPISNHLYFYWYRQILGQKVEFLVSFYNNEISEKSEIFDDQFSVERPDGSNFTLKIRSTKLEDSAMYFCASSRAPGKEAFFGQGTRLTVV.

This clone was found a few times. This chain uses TRBV28 with TRBJ1-5; unclear D gene. The CDR3 has 12 amino acids. V gave up 9 bases and J gave up 0 bases, with 6 bases separating them. Germline lookup yields CDR1 MDHEN and CDR2 SYDVKM. The DNA of the CDR3 is TGTGCCAGTTGCGGTAGCAATCAGCCCCAGCATTTT. Translation gives CASCGSNQPQHF. The variable domain in full, with the rest retrieved from reference TRBV28 and TRBJ1-5, is DVKVTQSSRYLVKRTGEKVFLECVQDMDHENMFWYRQDPGLGLRLIYFSYDVKMKEKGDIPEGYSVSREKKERFSLILESASTNQTSMYLCASCGSNQPQHFGDGTRLSIL.

The rearrangement uses TRBV5-1 and TRBJ1-1; D is possibly TRBD1 (6 bases). Germline CDR1 is SGHRS and CDR2 is YFSETQ. V shed 4 bases and J shed 4 bases, with 20 bases lying between them. The CDR3 has 16 residues. The CDR3 region is CASSTSPDSLGTEAFF. As DNA, the CDR3 is TGCGCCAGCAGCACCTCTCCGGACAGTTTGGGCACTGAAGCTTTCTTT.

The rearrangement joins TRBV9 to TRBJ2-7; 9 bases agree with TRBD2. V gave up 0 bases and J gave up 2 bases; unmatched junction bases: 3. This CDR3 has 15 amino acids. Looked up from germline, CDR1 is SGDLS and CDR2 is YYNGEE. The CDR3 reads CASSVGASGTYEQYF. In DNA, the CDR3 is TGTGCCAGCAGCGTAGGGGCTAGCGGGACCTACGAGCAGTACTTC. The whole variable domain, filled in from reference TRBV9 and TRBJ2-7, reads DSGVTQTPKHLITATGQRVTLRCSPRSGDLSVYWYQQSLDQGLQFLIQYYNGEERAKGNILERFSAQQFPDLHSELNLSSLELGDSALYFCASSVGASGTYEQYFGPGTRLTVT.

The chain employs TRBV2 and TRBJ1-1, with a weak D call TRBD1 (5 bases). V shed 5 bases and J shed 2 bases, with 9 bases lying between them. The CDR3 sequence is 13 residues long. Germline V gives CDR1 SNHLY, CDR2 FYNNEI. The CDR3 sequence is CASSWGLNTEAFF. CDR3 coding DNA: TGTGCCAGCAGTTGGGGCTTAAACACTGAAGCTTTCTTT.

The chain has TRBV7-9 and TRBJ2-1, with D possibly TRBD2 on 6 matching bases. Trimming took 7 bases from V and 3 from J, leaving 13 bases between them. CDR1 is SEHNR and CDR2 is FQNEAQ in the germline V gene (reference sequence). CDR3 length: 14 residues. The CDR3 coding sequence is TGTGCCAGCAAACAGGAGGGAAGCTACAATGAGCAGTTCTTC. Its translation is CASKQEGSYNEQFF.

V gene TRBV7-9 combines with J gene TRBJ2-6; either TRBD1 or TRBD2 may supply D (5 bases each). The CDR3 has 18 residues. Trimming removed 5 bases at V and 0 bases at J, with 17 bases between. CDR1 and CDR2 (germline): SEHNR, FQNEAQ (reference sequence). Here the CDR3 DNA reads TGTGCCAGCAGCCACGTTAGAGGGGCGCGCTCTGGGGCCAACGTCCTGACTTTC. Translated: CASSHVRGARSGANVLTF.

This rearrangement joins TRBV4-3 to TRBJ2-7, with TRBD1 as a possible D gene (7 bases). V was trimmed by 1 base and J by 4 bases, leaving 14 bases between them. The CDR3 sequence is 15 residues long. Germline V gene lookup returns CDR1 LGHNA and CDR2 YSLEER. The CDR3 loop reads CASSQVWQGGYEQYF. CDR3 coding DNA: TGCGCCAGCAGCCAAGTCTGGCAGGGGGGTTACGAGCAGTACTTC.